This record concerns one TCR beta chain sequence. The sample originates from a study of T cell responses to AZD1222 COVID-19 vaccine. The ends were cut back, 7 bases at V and 0 bases at J, with 4 bases in the middle. The CDR3 loop spans 12 amino acids. The germline V gene has CDR1 MGHDK and CDR2 SYGVNS. Produced via immunoSEQ multiplex PCR; TCRdb's table is partial and in-frame only. The table lists around 100,000 clones, less than 90% of them singletons. The chain carries TRBV25-1 and TRBJ1-3; D remains ambiguous. Specimen: peripheral blood, collected on day 0 of AZD1222 vaccination. The TCR was taken from an adult in good health. As DNA, the CDR3 is TGTGCCAGCACCACCTCTGGAAACACCATATATTTT. Amino acids: CASTTSGNTIYF.